This record concerns one TCR beta chain sequence. Its antigen target is currently unknown. Library prep was done by the immunoSEQ multiplex PCR assay. A mixture of 60 forward primers for TCR Vbeta segments and 13 reverse primers for TCR Jbeta segments was used in the multiplex PCR. Amplification of the CDR3 region of rearranged TCR beta genes was performed with a multiplex PCR assay on genomic DNA. The amplified TCR beta libraries were sequenced on the Illumina HiSeq System as 87-base-pair reads. The published analysis was carried out like this. In a later analysis, roughly 80 million unique TCR beta chains were counted across the roughly 700 repertoires, and roughly 9.9 million of these chains were shared by at least two donors. Raw reads were error-corrected and collapsed into unique sequences by a nearest-neighbor algorithm in which closely related sequences were merged to remove PCR and sequencing errors. V, D and J gene segments were assigned by aligning CDR3 sequences to IMGT reference sequences. Each retained sequence needed at least a six-nucleotide match to both a V gene segment and a J gene segment. Rearrangements were classified as productive when the CDR3 lacked stop codons and remained in frame with V and J, and all other rearrangements were classified as non-productive. CDR3 was defined by IMGT convention, running from the second conserved V-encoded cysteine to the conserved J-encoded phenylalanine. In an earlier analysis of around 600 of the donors, sequences lacking an unambiguous match to a single V gene segment were excluded. In an earlier analysis of a few hundred of the donors, a V segment was called functional when productive rearrangements were above 56.7%, and segregating when the standard deviation between donors exceeded 5%. To diagnose cytomegalovirus status from the catalog of TCR beta chain sequences, a statistical classification framework was built. A later analysis assigned V and J genes by comparing TCR nucleotide sequences with IMGT/GENE-DB human TR gene sequences. The TCRdist pipeline was used in a later analysis to assign CDR3 sequences and most-parsimonious VDJ recombination scenarios. In a later analysis, each TCR beta chain was defined by its CDR3 amino acid sequence together with its V-gene family, and reads lacking a unique V-gene family were excluded. As a way to deal with suspected cross-contamination and a sequencing artifact, a later analysis dropped approximately 570 nucleotide sequences that were highly shared and had low generation probability. In a later analysis, a clonal expansion index for each public chain was calculated from normalized within-repertoire ranks of inferred template counts. A later analysis computed generation probabilities with a VDJ recombination model fitted to out-of-frame rearrangements, and checked the results against IGoR. In a later analysis, hypergeometric tests were used to score TCR-TCR, TCR-HLA and TCR-CMV co-occurrence, with a repertoire-size bias correction applied to TCR pairs. A later analysis estimated false discovery rates by permuting HLA or CMV assignments 20 times. In a later analysis, co-occurring TCRs were grouped using DBSCAN, and TCRdist sequence similarity was added for clustering within HLA-allele-positive subsets. Repertoires with fewer than 30,000 or more than 120,000 public chains, plus five repertoires with anomalous nucleotide sharing, were excluded from co-occurrence clustering. TCRdb obtained this table from immuneACCESS and retained in-frame rearrangements with V and J assigned. These tables miss some clones; where compared with another copy, unresolved V genes account for less than half of the shortfall, and the remainder is unexplained. V, J and clone size were drawn from that table, and D and trimming were deduced from the DNA. The sample table on file contains fewer than 150,000 clones. About 2.1% of the sample comes from the top ten.

The cohort consisted of hundreds of healthy bone marrow donors. Cohort members were all nominally healthy when sampled, although unrecorded immune exposures were likely present. The donor was CMV seronegative and belonged to the group of roughly 330 seronegative cohort members. A peripheral blood sample was collected from each donor, and TCR beta sequencing was performed on peripheral blood mononuclear cells. The Qiagen DNeasy Blood Extraction Kit was used to extract genomic DNA from the blood cell samples. The CDR3 sequence holds 15 residues, the cysteine and phenylalanine included. Only the CDR3 portion is preserved as DNA: 45 bases, with reading frame beginning at the first base. Looking up the germline V gene yields CDR1 MDHEN and CDR2 SYDVKM. V and J are trimmed by 6 bases and 6 bases, and the gene matches miss 7 bases of the junction. The data stem from a study of cytomegalovirus exposure and HLA in healthy donors (dated by TCRdb to about 2017). For the study in its entirety: An earlier analysis of approximately 640 of the donors reported 250 to 300 Gb of sequence data and around 120 million unique TCR beta sequences from some 180 million T cells. An early release that covered some 640 HLA-typed donors contained 300 to 350 gigabases of sequencing data and around 85 million unique TCR sequences. Of the 300 to 500 genotyped donors, more than 75% were placed in the genetic ancestry cluster associated with self-reported Caucasian donors. The study aimed to test whether signatures of past pathogen exposure could be identified by cataloging public T cell receptors. Using immunosequencing, the study profiled T cell repertoires from 550 to 750 subjects and related those repertoires to cytomegalovirus serostatus. Along with the roughly 700-subject first cohort, a separate validation cohort of more than 90 different subjects was used. To predict cytomegalovirus infection status, the study combined high-throughput TCR immunosequencing, statistical association of individual TCRs with disease status, and machine learning. In a later analysis, previously published TCR beta repertoires from about 640 donors were re-analyzed and high-resolution HLA genotyping was added so that TCR occurrence patterns could be studied. Rather than drawing on any new phenotypic data, the later analysis identified candidate immune exposures from TCR beta sequences and the way those sequences occurred across donors. To decide whether each TCR beta V gene segment behaved as functional or pseudogenic, an earlier analysis of nearly 600 of the donors relied on high-throughput TCR beta sequencing. Alongside the repertoire data, information on donor age, sex, ethnicity and CMV serostatus was compiled. A later genetic analysis used genome-wide SNP genotypes for about 65% of the roughly 700 donors, treating that subset as a discovery cohort. Every discovery cohort repertoire had been produced on one sequencing platform. Class I and class II HLA loci were covered by the typing at four-digit resolution. Typing coverage differed by locus: A, B, C, DRB1 and DQB1 were typed in roughly 620-640 donors, DQA1 in about 550, DPA1 in some 600, and DPB1 in around 490. A handful of DR-DQ haplotypes were handled as single units for association and clustering because linkage in the cohort was strong. Among about 370 genotyped donors of the cohort, an average of approximately 240,000 unique TCR beta nucleotide sequences was sequenced per donor, of which about 19% were non-productive. Overall study outcomes, separate from this receptor: A total of 164 TCR beta chains were listed by the study as associated with cytomegalovirus. CMV serostatus was the only immune exposure information available for the cohort. In a later genetic analysis, a missense DCLRE1C variant was associated with V-gene and J-gene trimming of TCR beta chains, and the association was replicated in an independent cohort. In a later genetic analysis, fewer N-insertions in productive TCRs were reported among donors in an Asian-associated ancestry cluster than the 666-donor mean. A few of the identified cytomegalovirus-associated TCR beta chains were confirmed in vitro to be specific for cytomegalovirus antigens. Linkage disequilibrium might explain the correlated functional status among segregating V segments, but an unknown experimental factor could not be ruled out. Roughly uniform sequencing depth across donors was assumed in presence/absence analyses, although this assumption may not hold. At a false discovery rate of 0.05, a later analysis linked around 15,000 TCR beta sequences to specific HLA alleles. Strong co-occurrence of HLA alleles, especially DR and DQ, made assigning TCR associations to individual alleles difficult. Because counts were too low, 15 to 20 rarely observed V segments, including chromosome 9 orphons, were excluded from the earlier analysis of several hundred of the donors. A further reported finding was that TCR beta sequences accurately predicted the HLA-A and HLA-B alleles for most subjects in the first cohort. A later analysis found that TCR association rates varied across HLA loci, with DRB1 alleles showing the most associated TCRs and HLA-C alleles the fewest. Because the 87-base-pair reads could not distinguish some IMGT-functional V segments, including TRBV6-2 and TRBV6-3, those segments were excluded. Because HLA typing was unavailable for some donors at each locus, only the typed subset was used in association tests. Only TCR beta chains were sequenced in this cohort, and the absence of alpha or paired-chain data limited detectable features. Broadly in line with IMGT annotations, most TCR beta V segments showed up in productive rearrangements about 90% or about 30% of the time in an earlier analysis of approximately 640 of the donors. The authors suggested that the approach could potentially be generalized to other disease states and immunological phenotypes. Most CMV-associated TCR beta chains appeared to be HLA-restricted in a later analysis, and the HLA associations seemed to be driven largely by CMV exposure. The classifier was reported to diagnose cytomegalovirus status with high specificity and sensitivity in both the original and validation cohorts. While some public TCRs were present in many individuals, most TCR sequences turned up only very rarely across donors. In a later analysis, HLA-associated TCR beta chains were found to be more clonally expanded and to have lower generation probabilities than equally common non-associated chains. A group of highly shared sequence variants was considered likely to be a technical artifact of the sequencing pipeline. Several of the top co-occurrence clusters appeared to be linked to parvovirus B19, influenza, CMV and Epstein-Barr virus, according to a later analysis.

What was sequenced was PBMCs. The sequence derives from a woman in her sixties or seventies in good health and CMV-seronegative. Recombination joined TRBV28 with TRBJ2-1; 11 middle bases align to TRBD2. CDR3 protein: CASSLGTSGGNEQFF. The DNA sequence is TGTGCCAGCAGCCTCGGGACTAGCGGAGGCAATGAGCAGTTCTTC.